The source of this T cell receptor beta chain is a study of T cells in Graves' hyperthyroidism and ophthalmopathy. Background on the study: Any treatment followed the collection of peripheral blood at initial diagnosis.

Trimming stripped 1 base from V and 4 bases from J, with 10 bases between. Germline lookup yields CDR1 ENHRY and CDR2 SYGVKD. This CDR3 is built from 15 residues. TCR beta CDR3 regions were amplified from RNA. The primer set for the first-round RT-PCR of the TCR CDR3 was HTBI. Each CDR3 protein gets one entry after TCRdb re-called the multiplex PCR reads with MiXCR. Of some 270,000 distinct CDR3 sequences in the sample, about 14% were seen once. This clonotype was counted at least ten times. Specimen: blood. This TCR was sampled from a woman in her 30s with Graves' hyperthyroidism that later progressed to Graves' ophthalmopathy. The chain combines TRBV10-3 with TRBJ1-4; D may be TRBD1 (6 bases). The CDR3 spells CAISEWGRNNEKLFF. The CDR3 DNA reads TGTGCCATCAGTGAGTGGGGGCGGAATAATGAAAAACTGTTTTTT.